This is a list of T cell receptor beta chains from one sample in a study of cytomegalovirus exposure and HLA in healthy donors. Assay: immunoSEQ multiplex PCR; the TCRdb copy retains only in-frame clones and omits some. The sample shows some 240,000 clones, around 90% of them seen only once. The sequencing input was PBMCs. The receptor source for this set is a girl aged 2 to 9 in good health and CMV-seronegative. The CDR3 runs from the conserved cysteine through the conserved F or W. D genes are given only for firm matches. Size tells how often a clone was seen (once, few, many) or the class of an expanded clone, and some rows leave it out.

J,size,V,D,CDR3,DNA
TRBJ1-5,.,TRBV11-2,.,CASSLGAVNQPQHF,TGTGCCAGCAGCTTAGGGGCAGTTAATCAGCCCCAGCATTTT
TRBJ1-5,.,TRBV2,.,CASSEPPGRPYSNQPQHF,TGTGCCAGCAGTGAACCGCCAGGGCGACCCTATAGCAATCAGCCCCAGCATTTT
TRBJ2-5,.,TRBV29-1,.,CSVEGVETVLQETQYF,TGCAGCGTTGAAGGGGTTGAAACAGTCCTCCAAGAGACCCAGTACTTC
TRBJ1-2,.,TRBV29-1,.,CSAPGLWGGYTF,TGCAGCGCCCCGGGACTTTGGGGAGGCTACACCTTC
TRBJ2-1,.,TRBV6-6,TRBD2,CASTLLGRGNEQFF,TGTGCCAGCACCTTGTTAGGGAGGGGCAATGAGCAGTTCTTC
TRBJ2-1,.,TRBV30,TRBD2,CAWSVRGGANEQFF,TGTGCCTGGAGTGTACGGGGGGGGGCCAATGAGCAGTTCTTC
TRBJ1-6,.,TRBV4-2,.,CASSRSTDSSYNSPLHF,TGTGCCAGCAGCCGATCGACAGATAGCTCCTATAATTCACCCCTCCACTTT
TRBJ2-7,once,TRBV6-5,.,CASSPGGPYEQYF,TGTGCCAGCAGTCCCGGGGGGCCCTACGAGCAGTACTTC
TRBJ1-1,.,TRBV11-3,.,CASSQSGVNTEAFF,TGTGCCAGCAGCCAATCCGGTGTGAACACTGAAGCTTTCTTT
TRBJ1-1,.,TRBV28,.,CASSLSPGNTEAFF,TGTGCCAGCAGTCTATCCCCAGGGAACACTGAAGCTTTCTTT
TRBJ2-7,.,TRBV2,TRBD2,CASREVLAGGDEQYF,TGTGCCAGCAGGGAGGTGCTAGCGGGAGGGGACGAGCAGTACTTC
TRBJ1-2,once,TRBV5-1,TRBD1,CASSIRGQGVNYGYTF,TGCGCCAGCAGCATACGGGGACAGGGTGTTAACTATGGCTACACCTTC
TRBJ2-5,.,TRBV9,TRBD2,CASSAGLATETQYF,TGTGCCAGCAGCGCGGGACTAGCAACCGAGACCCAGTACTTC
TRBJ2-3,.,TRBV9,.,CASSVYRLASTDTQYF,TGTGCCAGCAGCGTATATCGGTTAGCAAGCACAGATACGCAGTATTTT
TRBJ2-7,.,TRBV9,.,CASSVDLGPYEQYF,TGTGCCAGCAGCGTAGATCTGGGCCCCTACGAGCAGTACTTC
TRBJ2-5,once,TRBV7-9,TRBD2,CASSLSRTSGGAFGETQYF,TGTGCCAGCAGCTTGAGCCGGACTAGCGGGGGGGCCTTTGGTGAGACCCAGTACTTC
TRBJ1-1,.,TRBV11-2,TRBD1,CASSLPGQGPEAFF,TGTGCCAGCAGCTTACCGGGACAGGGCCCTGAAGCTTTCTTT
TRBJ2-3,once,TRBV7-2,TRBD2,CASSLEGTSGGDTQYF,TGTGCCAGCAGCTTAGAGGGGACTAGCGGTGGGGATACGCAGTATTTT
TRBJ1-4,.,TRBV7-9,.,CASSLQIDKLFF,TGTGCCAGCAGCCTCCAAATAGATAAACTGTTTTTT
TRBJ1-3,.,TRBV6-5,.,CASSYVGSPGNTIYF,TGTGCCAGCAGTTACGTGGGGAGCCCTGGAAACACCATATATTTT
TRBJ2-3,.,TRBV28,TRBD2,CANSLAGRTDTQYF,TGTGCCAATTCCTTAGCGGGGAGAACAGATACGCAGTATTTT
TRBJ2-1,.,TRBV6-1,.,CASSPSGATYNEQFF,TGTGCCAGCAGCCCAAGCGGTGCCACCTACAATGAGCAGTTCTTC